This T cell receptor beta chain derives from a study of cytomegalovirus exposure and HLA in healthy donors. Study-level points and caveats: Among TCR sequences, most were rare, though some public TCRs appeared in many donors. The study listed roughly 150 cytomegalovirus-associated TCR beta chains.

CDR3 length equals 15 residues. Germline CDR1 is SGHKS and CDR2 is YYEKEE (reference sequence). V lost 4 bases to trimming and J lost 9 bases, with 17 bases between them. As for this clone: No antigen is known for it.

The protocol was immunoSEQ multiplex PCR, while the TCRdb copy is restricted to in-frame clones and leaves out a portion. The sample lists under 150,000 clones, about 87% occurring once. The sequenced material came from PBMCs. This chain connects TRBV5-5 to TRBJ1-6; D is ambiguous. The sequence was obtained from a man between 18 and 29 years old in good health and CMV-seropositive. CDR3 loop: CASSPETGGSSPLHF. In nucleotides, the CDR3 is TGTGCCAGCAGCCCGGAGACCGGAGGATCTTCACCCCTCCACTTT.